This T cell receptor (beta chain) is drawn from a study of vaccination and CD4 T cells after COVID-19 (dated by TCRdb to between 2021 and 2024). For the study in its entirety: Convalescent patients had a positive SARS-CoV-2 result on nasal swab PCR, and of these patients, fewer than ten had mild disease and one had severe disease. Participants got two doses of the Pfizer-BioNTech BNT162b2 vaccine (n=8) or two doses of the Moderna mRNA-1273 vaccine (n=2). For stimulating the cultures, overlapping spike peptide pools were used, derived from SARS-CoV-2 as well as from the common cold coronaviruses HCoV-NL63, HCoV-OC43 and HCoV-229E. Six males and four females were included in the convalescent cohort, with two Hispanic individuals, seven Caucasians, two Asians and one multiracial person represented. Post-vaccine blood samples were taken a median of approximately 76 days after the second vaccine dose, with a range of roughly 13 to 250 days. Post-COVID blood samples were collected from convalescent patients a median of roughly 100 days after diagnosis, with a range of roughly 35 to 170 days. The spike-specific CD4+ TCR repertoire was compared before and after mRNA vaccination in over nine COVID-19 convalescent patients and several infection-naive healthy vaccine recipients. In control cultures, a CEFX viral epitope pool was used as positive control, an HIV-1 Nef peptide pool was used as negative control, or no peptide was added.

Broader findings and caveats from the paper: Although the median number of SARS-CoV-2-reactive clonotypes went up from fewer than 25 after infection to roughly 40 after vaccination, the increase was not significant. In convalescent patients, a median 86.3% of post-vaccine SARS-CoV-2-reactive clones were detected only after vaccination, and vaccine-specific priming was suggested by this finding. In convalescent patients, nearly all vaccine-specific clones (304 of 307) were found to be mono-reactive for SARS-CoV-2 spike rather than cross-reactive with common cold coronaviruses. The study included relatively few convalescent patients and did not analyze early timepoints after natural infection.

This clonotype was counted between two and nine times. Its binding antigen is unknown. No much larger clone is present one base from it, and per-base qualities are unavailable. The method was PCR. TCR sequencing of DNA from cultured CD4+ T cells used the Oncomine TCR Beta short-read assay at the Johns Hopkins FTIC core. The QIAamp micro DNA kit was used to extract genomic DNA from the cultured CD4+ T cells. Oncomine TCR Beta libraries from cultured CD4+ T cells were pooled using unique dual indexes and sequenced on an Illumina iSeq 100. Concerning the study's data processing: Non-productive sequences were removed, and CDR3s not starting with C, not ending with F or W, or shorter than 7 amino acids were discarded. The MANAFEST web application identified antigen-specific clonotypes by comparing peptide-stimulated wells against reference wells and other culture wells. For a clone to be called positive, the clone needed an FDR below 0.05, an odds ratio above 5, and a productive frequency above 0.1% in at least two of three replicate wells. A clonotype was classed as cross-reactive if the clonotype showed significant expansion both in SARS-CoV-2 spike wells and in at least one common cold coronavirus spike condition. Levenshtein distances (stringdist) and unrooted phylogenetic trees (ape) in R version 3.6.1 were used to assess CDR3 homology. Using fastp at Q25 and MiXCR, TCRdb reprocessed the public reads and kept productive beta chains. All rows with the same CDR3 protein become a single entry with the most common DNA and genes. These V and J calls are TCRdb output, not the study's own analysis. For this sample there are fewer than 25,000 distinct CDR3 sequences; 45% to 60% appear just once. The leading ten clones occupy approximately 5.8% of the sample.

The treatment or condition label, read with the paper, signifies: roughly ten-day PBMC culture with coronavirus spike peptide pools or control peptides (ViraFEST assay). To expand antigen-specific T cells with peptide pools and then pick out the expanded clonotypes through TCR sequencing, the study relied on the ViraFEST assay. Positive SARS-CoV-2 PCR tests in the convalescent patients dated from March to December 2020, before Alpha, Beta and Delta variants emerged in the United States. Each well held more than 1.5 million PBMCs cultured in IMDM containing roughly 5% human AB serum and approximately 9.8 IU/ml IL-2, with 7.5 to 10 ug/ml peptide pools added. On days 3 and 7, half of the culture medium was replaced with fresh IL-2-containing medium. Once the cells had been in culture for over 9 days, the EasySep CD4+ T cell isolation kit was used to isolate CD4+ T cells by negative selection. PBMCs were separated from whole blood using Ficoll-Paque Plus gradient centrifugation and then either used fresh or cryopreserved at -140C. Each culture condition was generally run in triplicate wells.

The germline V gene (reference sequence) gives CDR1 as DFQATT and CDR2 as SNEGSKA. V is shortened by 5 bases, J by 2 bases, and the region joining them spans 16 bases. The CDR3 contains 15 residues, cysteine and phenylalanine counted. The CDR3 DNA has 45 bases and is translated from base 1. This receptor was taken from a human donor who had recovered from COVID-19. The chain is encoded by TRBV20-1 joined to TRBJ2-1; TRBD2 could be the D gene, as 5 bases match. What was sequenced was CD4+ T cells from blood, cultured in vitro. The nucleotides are TGCAGTGCTCCCCCCGCGGACTTGACCTACAATGAGCAGTTCTTC. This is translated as CSAPPADLTYNEQFF.